This TCR beta chain was observed in a study of blood T cell repertoires in COVID-19. The V end was cut by 5 bases, the J end by 2 bases, with 12 bases between. This CDR3 spans 14 amino acids. Germline CDR1 and CDR2: MNHEY and SVGAGI. Generated by immunoSEQ multiplex PCR, the TCRdb table keeps only in-frame clones and is missing some. The sample includes approximately 170,000 clones, roughly 90% of them seen just once. Specimen: peripheral blood. This sequence was found in a woman aged 70-85 years with acute or convalescent COVID-19. V gene TRBV6-5 combines with J gene TRBJ2-5, with a weak D call TRBD2 (5 bases). CDR3 sequence: CASSNPGKQETQYF. The CDR3, as DNA: TGTGCCAGCAGTAACCCGGGAAAACAAGAGACCCAGTACTTC.